The source of this T cell receptor (beta chain) is a study of blood T cell repertoires in COVID-19. Study details: From the United States, Italy and Spain came samples of acute and convalescent COVID-19.

TCRdb keeps only in-frame clones here, not all; method: immunoSEQ multiplex PCR. This table has around 40,000 clones, 85% appearing once. The V gene end was trimmed by 3 bases and the J gene end by 6 bases; junction bases not matched to a gene: 17. This CDR3 spans 17 amino acids. Per the germline V gene, CDR1 is DFQATT and CDR2 is SNEGSKA (reference sequence). This receptor was identified in a human donor in a cohort sampled during active COVID-19. The genes are TRBV20-1 and TRBJ2-7; 10 bases are shared with TRBD2. The sample taken for sequencing was peripheral blood. CDR3 in DNA: TGCAGTGCTAGTCAGCCTAGCGGGGGCGGGGGTAGGTTCGAGCAGTACTTC. This translates into CSASQPSGGGGRFEQYF.